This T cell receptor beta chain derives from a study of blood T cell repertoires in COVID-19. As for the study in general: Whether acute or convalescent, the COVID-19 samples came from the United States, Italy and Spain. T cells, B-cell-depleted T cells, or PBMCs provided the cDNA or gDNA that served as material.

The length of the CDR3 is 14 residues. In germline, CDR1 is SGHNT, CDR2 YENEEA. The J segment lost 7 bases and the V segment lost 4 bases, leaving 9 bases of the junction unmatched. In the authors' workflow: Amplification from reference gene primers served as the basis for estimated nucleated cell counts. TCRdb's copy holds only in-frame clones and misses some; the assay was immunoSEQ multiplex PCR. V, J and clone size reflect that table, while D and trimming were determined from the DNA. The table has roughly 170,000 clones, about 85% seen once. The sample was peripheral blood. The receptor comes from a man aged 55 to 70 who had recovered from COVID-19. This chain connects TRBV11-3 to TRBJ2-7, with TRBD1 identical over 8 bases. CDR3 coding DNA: TGTGCCAGCAGCTCCCGGGACAGGCCCCGGGAGCAGTACTTC. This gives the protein CASSSRDRPREQYF.